This TCR beta chain was captured by sequencing in a study of human T cells and chemical hapten exposure (dated by TCRdb to 2020 to 2023). As for the study more broadly: The libraries were sequenced as a pool, and the TCR yield per sample differed mostly because of small variations in library volumes within the pool. For every blood RNA sample, sequencing covered both the TCR alpha and TCR beta chains. The study tracked peripheral blood TCR repertoire changes in vivo during primary and secondary sensitization to the hapten diphenylcyclopropenone (DPC) in alopecia patients.

The paper's findings and limits, for the study overall: DPC sensitization did not change the number of TCRs with a frequency above 1 in 1000, and there was no evidence of changes in global repertoire structure. After repeated subsampling, changes were observed in the strength of the expansion versus patch-test correlation and in the threshold at which the correlation became significant.

The CDR3 holds 15 amino acids from the cysteine to the phenylalanine. The retained sequence is limited to the CDR3, 45 bases, with the frame set at the first base. Compared with germline, V lacks 3 bases and J lacks 5 bases; bases without a gene match: 8. CDR1 and CDR2, looked up from the germline V gene (reference sequence), are SGHNT and YYREEE. Preparation of the library involved 5' RACE. The data were produced on an Illumina MiSeq. During library preparation, unique molecular identifiers were attached to individual cDNA molecules so that TCRs could be counted in a quantitative, reproducible way. Turning to the authors' computational methods: A median of roughly 98,000 TCRs per sample was observed, with a range of roughly 20,000 to 700,000. V, J and CDR3 annotation of the TCR reads was carried out using the Decombinator software suite. To make PS versus PT1 abundance plots, every sample was subsampled to the same number of TCRs (28,000). Expanded TCRs were defined as absent before sensitization and observed at least eight times at the 2-week time point. TCRdb's own reprocessing of the public reads used fastp at Q25 and MiXCR and kept productive beta chains. Records with the same CDR3 protein are collapsed into one entry carrying the most frequent genes and DNA. The V and J calls come from TCRdb's annotation, not from the publication. The sample table holds around 140,000 distinct CDR3 sequences, of which around 4.4% were seen once. The top ten clonotypes cover around 1.4% of the sample.

Unfractionated whole blood was collected in Tempus Blood RNA tubes, and total RNA was extracted from that blood. Five or six healthy volunteers served as TCR sequencing controls and were bled at day 0, 2 weeks and 6 weeks. This clonotype was counted a few times. Its binding antigen is unknown. Per-nucleotide qualities are absent, and no much larger clonotype sits a single base away. The sequence joins TRBV5-4 to TRBJ1-1; 9 bases in the junction line up with TRBD1. The clonotype originates from a female donor in good health. The CDR3 amino acid sequence is: CASSSRTGEKTEAFF. Read as DNA, the sequence is TGTGCCAGCAGCTCCCGGACAGGGGAGAAAACTGAAGCTTTCTTT.